What follows are 29 T cell receptor beta chains derived from one specimen sequenced in a study of blood T cell repertoires in COVID-19. Only in-frame clones appear in the TCRdb table, and some are missing; sequencing was by immunoSEQ multiplex PCR. The table lists roughly 120,000 clones, approximately 68% of them singletons. Sequencing was carried out using peripheral blood. The receptor set was obtained from a woman aged 55 to 70 with acute or convalescent COVID-19.

The chain combines TRBV5-4 with TRBJ1-3; D ambiguous. V lost 2 bases to trimming and J lost 1 base, with 7 bases between them. CDR1 SGHNT and CDR2 YYREEE come from the germline V gene (reference sequence). There are 14 residues in the CDR3. As DNA, the CDR3 is TGTGCCAGCAGCTTTAGATCTTCTGGAAACACCATATATTTT. Amino acids: CASSFRSSGNTIYF.

This clone has just a few counts. The J gene is TRBJ2-1, the V gene TRBV5-8, with TRBD2 identical over 8 bases. The CDR3 contains 15 residues. V was clipped by 4 bases and J by 1 base; unmatched bases: 4. Germline V gives CDR1 SGHTS, CDR2 YDEGEE. This chain's CDR3 is CASSLGLGSYNEQFF. CDR3 sequence (DNA): TGTGCCAGCAGCCTGGGACTAGGTTCCTACAATGAGCAGTTCTTC.

This clone has ten or more counts. The genes are TRBV18 and TRBJ1-2; D is unclear. The V gene's germline CDR1 is KGHSH and CDR2 LQKENI. This CDR3 region has 13 residues. Between the trimmed V and J ends, which lost 2 bases and 1 base, there was a span of 5 bases. CDR3 nucleotides: TGTGCCAGCTCACCAGACTTTAACTATGGCTACACCTTC. The encoded protein is CASSPDFNYGYTF. The full variable domain, rest sourced from reference TRBV18 and TRBJ1-2, is NAGVMQNPRHLVRRRGQEARLRCSPMKGHSHVYWYRQLPEEGLKFMVYLQKENIIDESGMPKERFSAEFPKEGPSILRIQQVVRGDSAAYFCASSPDFNYGYTFGSGTRLTVV.

The chain is built from TRBV19 and TRBJ2-5, with D unclear. The germline V gene encodes CDR1 LNHDA and CDR2 SQIVND (reference sequence). The CDR3 has 11 amino acids. Trimming took off 4 bases at V and 2 bases at J, with 2 bases between the two ends. DNA for the CDR3: TGTGCCAGTAGTACACAAGAGACCCAGTACTTC. Its protein is CASSTQETQYF.

The chain joins TRBV19 to TRBJ2-7; TRBD1 might be the D (5 bases). Germline V lookup: CDR1 LNHDA, CDR2 SQIVND (reference sequence). The length of the CDR3 is 13 residues. The germline V and J ends were trimmed by 6 bases and 5 bases, with 14 bases remaining between them. The CDR3 spells CASRNAGKHEQYF. CDR3 bases: TGTGCCAGTAGAAACGCAGGGAAGCACGAGCAGTACTTC.

This clone has only a few counts. The chain combines TRBV3-1 (or the pseudogene TRBV3-2) with TRBJ1-2; D perhaps matches TRBD1 (5 bases). V lost 5 bases, J lost 0 bases, and 10 bases lay in between. The V gene's germline CDR1 is LGHDT and CDR2 YNNKEL (reference sequence). There are 14 residues in the CDR3. The DNA for the CDR3 is TGTGCCAGCAGCAGTGGGGCTACTAACTATGGCTACACCTTC. Translation gives CASSSGATNYGYTF.

This clone was found a few times. This chain joins TRBV27 and TRBJ1-1; maybe TRBD1 (5 bases). CDR3 length equals 14 residues. The germline CDR1 and CDR2 sequences are MNHEY and SMNVEV (reference sequence). V was trimmed by 5 bases and J by 5 bases, leaving 15 bases between them. The CDR3 nucleotides are TGTGCCAGCAGTATCACACGGGGGGGGACTGAAGCTTTCTTT. Translating gives CASSITRGGTEAFF.

The chain combines TRBV30 with TRBJ1-3, with D unclear. This CDR3 has 12 residues. Looked up from germline, CDR1 is GTSNPN and CDR2 is SVGIG (reference sequence). V lost 3 bases, J lost 7 bases, and 10 bases lay in between. The CDR3 spells CAWRPLGNTIYF. The CDR3, as DNA: TGTGCCTGGAGGCCTCTCGGGAACACCATATATTTT.

The chain uses TRBV6-5 and TRBJ1-4; 7 nucleotides align to TRBD1. The CDR3 contains 14 residues. Germline lookup yields CDR1 MNHEY and CDR2 SVGAGI. After removal of 6 bases from V and 1 base from J, the junction contained 2 bases not matched to a gene. CDR3 protein: CASSSGGTNEKLFF. The CDR3, as DNA: TGTGCCAGCAGCTCAGGGGGAACTAATGAAAAACTGTTTTTT.

The chain carries TRBV3-1 (or the pseudogene TRBV3-2) and TRBJ2-1; 7 bases map to TRBD2. The CDR3 is 14 residues long. The V segment lost 4 bases and the J segment 7 bases; nucleotides outside the gene matches: 7. Germline V gives CDR1 LGHDT, CDR2 YNNKEL (reference sequence). The CDR3 sequence is CASSRLGGVNEQFF. Here the CDR3 DNA reads TGTGCCAGCAGCCGGCTGGGGGGGGTAAATGAGCAGTTCTTC.

The V call is TRBV5-6, the J call TRBJ1-6; TRBD1 is a possible D gene (6 bases). The length of the CDR3 is 17 residues. Germline V gene lookup returns CDR1 SGHDT and CDR2 YYEEEE. The germline V and J ends were trimmed by 3 bases and 0 bases, with 13 bases remaining between them. CDR3 DNA: TGTGCCAGCAGCTCCCGGACAGCTAGCTCCTATAATTCACCCCTCCACTTT. Protein sequence: CASSSRTASSYNSPLHF.

J is TRBJ1-5 and V is TRBV19; tentatively, D is TRBD1 (5 bases). The ends were cut back, 2 bases at V and 5 bases at J, with 10 bases in the middle. The germline gives CDR1 LNHDA, CDR2 SQIVND (reference sequence). There are 14 residues in the CDR3. The CDR3 protein is CASSITGGYQPQHF. In nucleotides, the CDR3 is TGTGCCAGTAGTATAACAGGCGGATATCAGCCCCAGCATTTT. Combining the CDR3 with reference TRBV19 and TRBJ1-5 gives the whole variable domain DGGITQSPKYLFRKEGQNVTLSCEQNLNHDAMYWYRQDPGQGLRLIYYSQIVNDFQKGDIAEGYSVSREKKESFPLTVTSAQKNPTAFYLCASSITGGYQPQHFGDGTRLSIL.

This clone was observed a few times. This chain joins TRBV7-9 and TRBJ2-3; D not certain. Germline V CDR1 and CDR2: SEHNR, FQNEAQ (reference sequence). Trimming cost V 0 bases and J 2 bases, with 9 bases left between them. CDR3 size: 15 residues. CDR3 DNA: TGTGCCAGCAGCTTAGCGGCAAAGTCCACAGATACGCAGTATTTT. Protein product: CASSLAAKSTDTQYF.

The J gene is TRBJ2-2, the V gene TRBV4-2, with 7 bases that match TRBD1. V trimming: 4 bases; J trimming: 3 bases; junction bases outside the gene matches: 8. The CDR3 extends over 16 amino acids. Germline V gene sequence: CDR1 LGHNA, CDR2 YNFKEQ. CDR3 amino acids: CASSLADRRDTGELFF. In DNA form, the CDR3 reads TGTGCCAGCAGCCTCGCGGACAGGCGGGACACCGGGGAGCTGTTTTTT.

The chain recombines TRBV18 with TRBJ2-1, with a tentative D call TRBD1 (7 bases). The CDR3 is 13 residues long. Germline V gene lookup returns CDR1 KGHSH and CDR2 LQKENI. V lost 3 bases, J lost 8 bases, and 11 bases lay in between. The CDR3 DNA is TGTGCCAGCTCACCCAGCAGGGGGGATGAGCAGTTCTTC. Translating it yields CASSPSRGDEQFF.

As regards this clone: The same CDR3 is also encoded by other DNA sequences in this sample. V is TRBV12-3 or TRBV12-4 and J is TRBJ1-5; possibly TRBD1 for D (5 bases). The CDR3 runs 13 residues. V lost 3 bases to trimming and J lost 4 bases, with 7 bases between them. In nucleotides, the CDR3 is TGTGCCAGCAGTTTTGGGGGGAATCAGCCCCAGCATTTT. Translating gives CASSFGGNQPQHF.

The rearrangement links TRBV19 to TRBJ1-5; no clear D gene. In germline, CDR1 is LNHDA, CDR2 SQIVND (reference sequence). The CDR3 has 12 amino acids. V lost 3 bases and J 11 bases, leaving 11 bases between the germline ends. The CDR3 region is CASSMQAKTQHF. The CDR3 DNA is TGTGCCAGTAGTATGCAGGCAAAGACCCAGCATTTT.

V is TRBV28 and J is TRBJ2-5, with 8 bases aligning to TRBD1. From germline, CDR1 is MDHEN and CDR2 SYDVKM. V trimming: 5 bases; J trimming: 5 bases; junction bases outside the gene matches: 4. The CDR3 spans 13 residues. The CDR3 sequence is CASSPWTGETQYF. CDR3 in DNA: TGTGCCAGCAGTCCCTGGACAGGGGAGACCCAGTACTTC.

Regarding this clone: One end of the junction is discordant with germline, which a read error may explain. This sample also contains other DNA sequences that code for the same CDR3. This sequence joins TRBV11-2 and TRBJ1-2; tentative D call: TRBD1 (5 bases). The CDR3 totals 16 residues. Per the germline V gene, CDR1 is SGHAT and CDR2 is FQNNGV. The CDR3 nucleotides are TGTGCCAGCAGCTTAGAAGGGGCCTCCACCCCCTATGGTTACACCTTC. The encoded protein is CASSLEGASTPYGYTF.

The chain employs TRBV5-1 and TRBJ2-2; no firm D call. Germline-derived CDR1 and CDR2 are SGHRS and YFSETQ. V was pared by 0 bases and J by 0 bases, with 9 bases between. The CDR3 is 16 amino acids. Here the CDR3 reads CASSLAASTNTGELFF. DNA of the CDR3: TGCGCCAGCAGCTTGGCCGCTAGTACGAACACCGGGGAGCTGTTTTTT. Complete variable domain (other parts from reference TRBV5-1 and TRBJ2-2): KAGVTQTPRYLIKTRGQQVTLSCSPISGHRSVSWYQQTPGQGLQFLFEYFSETQRNKGNFPGRFSGRQFSNSRSEMNVSTLELGDSALYLCASSLAASTNTGELFFGEGSRLTVL.

This sequence joins TRBV7-2 and TRBJ2-5; 8 bases line up with TRBD2. With V trimmed by 2 bases and J by 1 base, 3 bases remained unmatched. The CDR3 runs 15 residues. Germline V gene sequence: CDR1 SGHTA, CDR2 FQGNSA. DNA for the CDR3: TGTGCCAGCAGCTTATACGGGGGGGCCCAAGAGACCCAGTACTTC. It translates to CASSLYGGAQETQYF. The full variable domain, completed using reference TRBV7-2 and TRBJ2-5, is GAGVSQSPSNKVTEKGKDVELRCDPISGHTALYWYRQSLGQGLEFLIYFQGNSAPDKSGLPSDRFSAERTGGSVSTLTIQRTQQEDSAVYLCASSLYGGAQETQYFGPGTRLLVL.

The rearrangement uses TRBV7-2 and TRBJ2-3, with TRBD2 matching over 16 bases. CDR3 length equals 18 residues. The J segment lost 3 bases and the V segment lost 3 bases, leaving 6 bases of the junction unmatched. Germline V CDR1 and CDR2: SGHTA, FQGNSA. Here the CDR3 reads CASSFPGLAGGRTDTQYF. The DNA for the CDR3 is TGTGCCAGCAGCTTCCCGGGACTAGCGGGGGGGCGGACAGATACGCAGTATTTT.

The chain links TRBV28 to TRBJ1-4; D is unresolved. V was clipped by 8 bases and J by 3 bases, with 13 bases between them. CDR1 MDHEN and CDR2 SYDVKM come from the germline V gene. The CDR3 length is 14 residues. CDR3 region: CASLSSGANEKLFF. CDR3 DNA sequence: TGTGCCAGCCTGAGTTCGGGAGCTAATGAAAAACTGTTTTTT.

This clone was recorded once. The J gene is TRBJ1-6, the V gene TRBV6-2 or TRBV6-3; no reliable D call. CDR1 and CDR2 from the germline V gene are MNHEY and SVGEGT. CDR3 length equals 17 residues. Deletions cut 4 bases from V and 7 bases from J, with 20 bases between. CDR3 residues: CASSSAYTGNGNSPLHF. In nucleotides, the CDR3 is TGTGCCAGCAGTTCCGCTTACACGGGTAACGGGAATTCACCCCTCCACTTT.

CDR3 DNA sequence: TGTGCCAGCAGGCCCCAACCAACAGGGTTCTATGGCTACACCTTC. This sequence encodes CASRPQPTGFYGYTF. The chain carries TRBV2 and TRBJ1-2; D may be TRBD1 (6 bases). The CDR3 is 15 residues long. Trimming stripped 6 bases from V and 4 bases from J, with 18 bases between. Germline-derived CDR1 and CDR2 are SNHLY and FYNNEI.

The chain carries TRBV5-4 and TRBJ2-7, with TRBD1 identical over 7 bases. CDR3 length: 15 amino acids. From germline, CDR1 is SGHNT and CDR2 YYREEE (reference sequence). J lost 3 bases, V lost 4 bases, and 10 bases had no gene match. The CDR3, as DNA: TGTGCCAGCAGCGTCGACAGGGTCGGGAACTACGAGCAGTACTTC. It encodes CASSVDRVGNYEQYF.

The rearrangement links TRBV10-1 to TRBJ2-5; 7 nucleotides agree with TRBD1. After removal of 3 bases from V and 6 bases from J, the junction contained 4 bases not matched to a gene. The CDR3 extends over 13 amino acids. Germline V CDR1 and CDR2: WNHNN, SYGVQD (reference sequence). CDR3 nucleotides: TGCGCCAGCAGTGATTCCAGGGGGAAGACCCAGTACTTC. Protein sequence: CASSDSRGKTQYF.

V is TRBV6-5 and J is TRBJ1-3; tentative D call: TRBD1 (5 bases). V was shortened by 9 bases and J by 0 bases, with 12 bases between the two germline ends. The CDR3 loop spans 14 amino acids. CDR1 is MNHEY and CDR2 is SVGAGI in the germline V gene. CDR3 bases: TGTGCCAGTTGGACAACGACCTCTGGAAACACCATATATTTT. Translating gives CASWTTTSGNTIYF.

The sample holds one count of this clone. The V gene is TRBV11-2, the J gene TRBJ1-2, with D unclear. Trimming took 5 bases from V and 4 from J, leaving 8 bases between them. Germline loops: CDR1 SGHAT, CDR2 FQNNGV. The CDR3 loop spans 12 amino acids. CDR3 bases: TGTGCCAGCAGCGCCGTGAGCTATGGCTACACCTTC. Its translation is CASSAVSYGYTF.